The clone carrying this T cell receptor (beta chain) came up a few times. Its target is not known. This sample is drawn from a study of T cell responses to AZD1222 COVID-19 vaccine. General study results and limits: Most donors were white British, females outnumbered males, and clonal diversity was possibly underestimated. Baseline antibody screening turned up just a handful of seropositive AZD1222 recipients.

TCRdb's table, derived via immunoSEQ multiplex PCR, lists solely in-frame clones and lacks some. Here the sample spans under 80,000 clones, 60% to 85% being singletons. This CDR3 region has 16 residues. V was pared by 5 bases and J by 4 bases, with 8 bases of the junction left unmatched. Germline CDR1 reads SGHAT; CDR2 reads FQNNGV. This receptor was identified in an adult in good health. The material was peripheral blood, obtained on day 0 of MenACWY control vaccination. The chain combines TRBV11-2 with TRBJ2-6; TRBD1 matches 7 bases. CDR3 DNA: TGTGCCAGCAGCCCCAGACAGGGTACCGGGGCCAACGTCCTGACTTTC. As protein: CASSPRQGTGANVLTF.